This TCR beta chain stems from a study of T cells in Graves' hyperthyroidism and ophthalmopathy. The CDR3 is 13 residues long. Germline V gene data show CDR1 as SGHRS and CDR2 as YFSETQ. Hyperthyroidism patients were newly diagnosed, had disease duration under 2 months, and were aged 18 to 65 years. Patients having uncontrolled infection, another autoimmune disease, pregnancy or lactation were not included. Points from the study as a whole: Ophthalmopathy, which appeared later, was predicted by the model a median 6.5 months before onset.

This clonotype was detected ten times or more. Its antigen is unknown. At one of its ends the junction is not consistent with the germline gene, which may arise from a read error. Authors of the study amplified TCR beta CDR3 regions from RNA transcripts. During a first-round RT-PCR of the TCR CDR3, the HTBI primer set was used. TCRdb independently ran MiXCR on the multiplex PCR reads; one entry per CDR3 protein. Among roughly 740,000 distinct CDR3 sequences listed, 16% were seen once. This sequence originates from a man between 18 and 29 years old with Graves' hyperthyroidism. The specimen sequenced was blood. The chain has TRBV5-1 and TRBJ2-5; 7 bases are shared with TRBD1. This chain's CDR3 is CASSPTGEETQYF. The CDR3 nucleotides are TGTGCCAGCAGTCCCACAGGGGAAGAGACCCAGTACTTC.